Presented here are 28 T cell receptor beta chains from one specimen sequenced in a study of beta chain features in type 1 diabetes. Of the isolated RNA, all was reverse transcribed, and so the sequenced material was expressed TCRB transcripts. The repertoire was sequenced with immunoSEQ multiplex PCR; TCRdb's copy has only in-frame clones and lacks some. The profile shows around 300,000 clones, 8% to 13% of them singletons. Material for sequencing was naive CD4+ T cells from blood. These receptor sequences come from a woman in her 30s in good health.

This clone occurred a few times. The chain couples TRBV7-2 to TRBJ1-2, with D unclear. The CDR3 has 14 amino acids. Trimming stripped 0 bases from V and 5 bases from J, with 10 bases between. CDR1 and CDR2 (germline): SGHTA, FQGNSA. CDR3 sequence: CASSLARGGYGYTF. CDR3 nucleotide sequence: TGTGCCAGCAGCTTAGCACGGGGAGGATATGGCTACACCTTC. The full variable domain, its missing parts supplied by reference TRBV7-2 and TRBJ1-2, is GAGVSQSPSNKVTEKGKDVELRCDPISGHTALYWYRQSLGQGLEFLIYFQGNSAPDKSGLPSDRFSAERTGGSVSTLTIQRTQQEDSAVYLCASSLARGGYGYTFGSGTRLTVV.

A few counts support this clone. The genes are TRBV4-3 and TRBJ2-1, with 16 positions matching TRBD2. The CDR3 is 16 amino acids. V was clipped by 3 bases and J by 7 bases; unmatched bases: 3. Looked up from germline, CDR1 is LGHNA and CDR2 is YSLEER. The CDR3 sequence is CASSHGTSGRVNEQFF. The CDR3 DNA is TGCGCCAGCAGCCACGGGACTAGCGGGAGGGTAAATGAGCAGTTCTTC.

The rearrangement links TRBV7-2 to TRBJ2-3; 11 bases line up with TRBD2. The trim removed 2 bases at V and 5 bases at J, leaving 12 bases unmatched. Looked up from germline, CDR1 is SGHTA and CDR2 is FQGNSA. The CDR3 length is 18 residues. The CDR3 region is CASSLLAGGSPPQDTQYF. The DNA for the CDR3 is TGTGCCAGCAGCTTACTAGCGGGAGGTTCCCCACCACAAGATACGCAGTATTTT.

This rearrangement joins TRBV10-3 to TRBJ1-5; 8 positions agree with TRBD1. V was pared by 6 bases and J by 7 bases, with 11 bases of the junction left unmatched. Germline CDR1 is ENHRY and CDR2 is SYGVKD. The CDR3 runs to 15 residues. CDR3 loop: CAISPGQGGKQPQHF. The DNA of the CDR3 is TGTGCCATCAGCCCCGGACAGGGAGGGAAACAGCCCCAGCATTTT.

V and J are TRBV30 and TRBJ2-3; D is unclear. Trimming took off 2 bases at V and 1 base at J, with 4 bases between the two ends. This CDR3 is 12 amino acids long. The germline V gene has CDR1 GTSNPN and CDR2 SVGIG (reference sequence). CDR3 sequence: CAWSRGTDTQYF. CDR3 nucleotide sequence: TGTGCCTGGAGTCGGGGCACAGATACGCAGTATTTT.

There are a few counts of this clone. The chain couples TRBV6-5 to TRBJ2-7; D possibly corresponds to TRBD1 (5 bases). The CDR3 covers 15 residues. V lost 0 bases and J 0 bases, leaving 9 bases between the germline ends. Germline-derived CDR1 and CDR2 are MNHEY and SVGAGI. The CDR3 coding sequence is TGTGCCAGCAGTTACTCGGCAGGGCTCTCCTACGAGCAGTACTTC. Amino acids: CASSYSAGLSYEQYF.

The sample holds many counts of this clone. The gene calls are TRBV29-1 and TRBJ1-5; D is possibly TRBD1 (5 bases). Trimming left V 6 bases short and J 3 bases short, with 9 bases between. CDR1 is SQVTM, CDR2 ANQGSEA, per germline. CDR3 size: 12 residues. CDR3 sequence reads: CSVQDTNQPQHF. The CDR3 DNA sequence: TGCAGCGTACAGGACACCAATCAGCCCCAGCATTTT. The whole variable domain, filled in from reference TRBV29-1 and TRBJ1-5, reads SAVISQKPSRDICQRGTSLTIQCQVDSQVTMMFWYRQQPGQSLTLIATANQGSEATYESGFVIDKFPISRPNLTFSTLTVSNMSPEDSSIYLCSVQDTNQPQHFGDGTRLSIL.

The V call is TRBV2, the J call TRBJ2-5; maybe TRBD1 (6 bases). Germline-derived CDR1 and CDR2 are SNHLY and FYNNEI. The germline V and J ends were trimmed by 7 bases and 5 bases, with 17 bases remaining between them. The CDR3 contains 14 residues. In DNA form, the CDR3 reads TGTGCCAGCACGTCTCAGGGGCTTCAGGAGACCCAGTACTTC. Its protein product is CASTSQGLQETQYF. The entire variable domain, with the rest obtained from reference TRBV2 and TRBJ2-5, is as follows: EPEVTQTPSHQVTQMGQEVILRCVPISNHLYFYWYRQILGQKVEFLVSFYNNEISEKSEIFDDQFSVERPDGSNFTLKIRSTKLEDSAMYFCASTSQGLQETQYFGPGTRLLVL.

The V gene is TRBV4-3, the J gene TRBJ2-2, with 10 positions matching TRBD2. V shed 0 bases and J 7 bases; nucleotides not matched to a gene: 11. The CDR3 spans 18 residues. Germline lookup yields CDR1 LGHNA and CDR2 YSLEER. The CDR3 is CASSQESRLAGEGGELFF. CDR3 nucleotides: TGCGCCAGCAGCCAAGAAAGTCGGCTAGCGGGAGAAGGCGGGGAGCTGTTTTTT.

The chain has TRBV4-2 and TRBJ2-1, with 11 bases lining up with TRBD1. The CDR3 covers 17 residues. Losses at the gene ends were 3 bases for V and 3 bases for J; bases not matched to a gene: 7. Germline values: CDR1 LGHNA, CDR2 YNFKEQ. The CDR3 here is CASSQRDRGLVYNEQFF. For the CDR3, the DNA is TGTGCCAGCAGCCAGCGGGACAGGGGGTTAGTCTACAATGAGCAGTTCTTC.

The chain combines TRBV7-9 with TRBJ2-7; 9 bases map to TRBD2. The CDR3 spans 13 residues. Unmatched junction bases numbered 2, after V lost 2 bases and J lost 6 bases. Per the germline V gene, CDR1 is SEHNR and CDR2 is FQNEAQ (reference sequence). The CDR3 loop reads CASSLWREGEQYF. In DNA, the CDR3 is TGTGCCAGCAGCTTATGGCGGGAGGGCGAGCAGTACTTC.

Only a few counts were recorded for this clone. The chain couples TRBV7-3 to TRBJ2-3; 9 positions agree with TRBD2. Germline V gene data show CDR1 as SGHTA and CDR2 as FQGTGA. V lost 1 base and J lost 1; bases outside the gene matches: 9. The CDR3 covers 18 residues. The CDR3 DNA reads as TGTGCCAGCAGCTTAATGGTTAGCGGGAGCGGTGGCACAGATACGCAGTATTTT. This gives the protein CASSLMVSGSGGTDTQYF.

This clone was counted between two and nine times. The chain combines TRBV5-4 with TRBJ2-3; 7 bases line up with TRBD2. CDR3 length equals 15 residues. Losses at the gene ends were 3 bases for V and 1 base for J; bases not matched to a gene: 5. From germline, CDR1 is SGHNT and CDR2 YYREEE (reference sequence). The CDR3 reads CASSWQGGGTDTQYF. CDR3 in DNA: TGTGCCAGCAGCTGGCAGGGAGGGGGCACAGATACGCAGTATTTT.

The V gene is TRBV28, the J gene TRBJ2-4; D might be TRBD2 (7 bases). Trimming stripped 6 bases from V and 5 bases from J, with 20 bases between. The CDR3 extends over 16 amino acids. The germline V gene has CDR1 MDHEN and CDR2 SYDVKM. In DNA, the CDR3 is TGTGCCAGCAGGGGAGGGGGGAGAGGGCACGAAAACATTCAGTACTTC. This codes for CASRGGGRGHENIQYF. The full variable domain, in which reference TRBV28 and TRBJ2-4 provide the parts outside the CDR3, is DVKVTQSSRYLVKRTGEKVFLECVQDMDHENMFWYRQDPGLGLRLIYFSYDVKMKEKGDIPEGYSVSREKKERFSLILESASTNQTSMYLCASRGGGRGHENIQYFGAGTRLSVL.

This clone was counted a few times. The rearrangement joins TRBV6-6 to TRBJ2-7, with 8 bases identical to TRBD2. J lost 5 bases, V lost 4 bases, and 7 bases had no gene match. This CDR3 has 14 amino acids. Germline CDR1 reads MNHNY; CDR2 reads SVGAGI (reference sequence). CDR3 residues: CASSLSGTSHEQYF. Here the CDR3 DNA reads TGTGCCAGCAGTTTGTCCGGGACTAGTCACGAGCAGTACTTC.

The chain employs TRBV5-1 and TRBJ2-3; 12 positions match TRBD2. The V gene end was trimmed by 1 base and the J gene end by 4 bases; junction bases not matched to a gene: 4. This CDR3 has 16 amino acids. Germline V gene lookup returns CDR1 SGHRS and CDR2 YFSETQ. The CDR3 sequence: CASSLRTSGIPDTQYF. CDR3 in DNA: TGCGCCAGCAGCTTGAGGACTAGCGGGATCCCAGATACGCAGTATTTT.

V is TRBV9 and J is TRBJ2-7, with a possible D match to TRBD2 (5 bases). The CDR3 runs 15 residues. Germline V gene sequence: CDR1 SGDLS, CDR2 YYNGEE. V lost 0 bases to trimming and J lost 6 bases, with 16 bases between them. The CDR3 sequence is CASSVGPSQYSEQYF. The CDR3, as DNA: TGTGCCAGCAGCGTAGGTCCTAGCCAATACTCCGAGCAGTACTTC.

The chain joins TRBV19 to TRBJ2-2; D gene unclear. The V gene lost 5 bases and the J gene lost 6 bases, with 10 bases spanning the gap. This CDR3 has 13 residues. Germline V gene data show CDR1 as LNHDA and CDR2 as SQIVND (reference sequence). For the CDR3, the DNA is TGTGCCAGTAGTTTCACTGGTCCCGGGGAGCTGTTTTTT. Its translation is CASSFTGPGELFF.

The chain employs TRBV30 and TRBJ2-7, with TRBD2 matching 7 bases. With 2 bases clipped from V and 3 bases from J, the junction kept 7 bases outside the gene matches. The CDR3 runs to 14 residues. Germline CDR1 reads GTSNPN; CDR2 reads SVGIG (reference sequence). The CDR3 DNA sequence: TGTGCCTGGAGTCGCGGGAGCGTTAACTACGAGCAGTACTTC. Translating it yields CAWSRGSVNYEQYF.

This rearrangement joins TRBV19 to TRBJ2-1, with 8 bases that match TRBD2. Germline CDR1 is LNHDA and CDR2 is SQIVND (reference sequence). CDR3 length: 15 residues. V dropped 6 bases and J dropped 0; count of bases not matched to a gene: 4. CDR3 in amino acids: CASRHSGISYNEQFF. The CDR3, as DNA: TGTGCCAGTAGGCATAGCGGGATCTCCTACAATGAGCAGTTCTTC.

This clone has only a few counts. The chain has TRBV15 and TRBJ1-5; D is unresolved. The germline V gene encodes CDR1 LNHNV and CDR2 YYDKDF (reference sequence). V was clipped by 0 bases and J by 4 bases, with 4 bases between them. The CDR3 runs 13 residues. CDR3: CATSRDLNQPQHF. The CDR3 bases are TGTGCCACCAGCAGAGATCTTAATCAGCCCCAGCATTTT.

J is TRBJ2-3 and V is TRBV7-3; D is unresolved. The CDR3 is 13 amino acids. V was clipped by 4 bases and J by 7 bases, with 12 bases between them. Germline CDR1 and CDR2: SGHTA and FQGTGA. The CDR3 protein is CASSSSERNTQYF. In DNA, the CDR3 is TGTGCCAGCAGCTCCTCCGAGCGAAATACGCAGTATTTT.

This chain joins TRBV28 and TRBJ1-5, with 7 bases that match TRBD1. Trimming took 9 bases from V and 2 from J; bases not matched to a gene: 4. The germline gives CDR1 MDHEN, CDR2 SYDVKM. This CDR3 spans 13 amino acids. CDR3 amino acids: CASDRAGNQPQHF. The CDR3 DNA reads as TGTGCCAGTGACAGGGCCGGCAATCAGCCCCAGCATTTT.

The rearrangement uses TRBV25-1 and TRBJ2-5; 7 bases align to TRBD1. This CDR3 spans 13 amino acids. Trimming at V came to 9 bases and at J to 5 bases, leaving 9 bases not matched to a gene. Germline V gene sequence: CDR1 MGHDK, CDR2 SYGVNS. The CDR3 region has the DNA TGTGCCAGTACGACAGGGCTTGTGGAGACCCAGTACTTC. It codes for CASTTGLVETQYF.

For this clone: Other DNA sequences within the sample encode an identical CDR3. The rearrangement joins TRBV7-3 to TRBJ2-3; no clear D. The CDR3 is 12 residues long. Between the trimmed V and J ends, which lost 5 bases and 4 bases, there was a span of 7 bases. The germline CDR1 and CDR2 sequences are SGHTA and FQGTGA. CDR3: CASSPGADTQYF. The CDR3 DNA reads TGTGCCAGCAGCCCCGGAGCAGATACGCAGTATTTT. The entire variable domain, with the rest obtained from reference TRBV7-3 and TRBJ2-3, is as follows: GAGVSQTPSNKVTEKGKYVELRCDPISGHTALYWYRQSLGQGPEFLIYFQGTGAADDSGLPNDRFFAVRPEGSVSTLKIQRTERGDSAVYLCASSPGADTQYFGPGTRLTVL.

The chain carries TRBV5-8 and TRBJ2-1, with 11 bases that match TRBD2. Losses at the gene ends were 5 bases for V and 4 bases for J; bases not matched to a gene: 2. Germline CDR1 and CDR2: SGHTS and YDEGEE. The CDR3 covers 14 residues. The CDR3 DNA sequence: TGTGCCAGCAGGCCTAGCGGGAGGTACAATGAGCAGTTCTTC. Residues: CASRPSGRYNEQFF.

The chain's CDR3 is CASSLSREETQYF. Written as DNA, the CDR3 is TGTGCCAGCAGCTTATCCAGGGAAGAGACCCAGTACTTC. The rearrangement links TRBV7-2 to TRBJ2-5, with D perhaps matching TRBD1 (5 bases). CDR3 length: 13 residues. CDR1 is SGHTA, CDR2 FQGNSA, per germline. V was shortened by 2 bases and J by 3 bases, with 7 bases between the two germline ends.

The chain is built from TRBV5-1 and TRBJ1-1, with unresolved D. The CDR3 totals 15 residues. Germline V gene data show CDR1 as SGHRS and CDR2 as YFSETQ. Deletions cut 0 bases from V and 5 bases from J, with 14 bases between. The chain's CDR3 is CASSLVFGRDTEAFF. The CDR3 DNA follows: TGCGCCAGCAGCTTGGTTTTTGGGAGGGATACTGAAGCTTTCTTT.